Listed below are T cell receptor beta chains from one sample, sequenced in a study of T cell repertoires in cytomegalovirus infection. In TCRdb, the reads were re-called with MiXCR into one record per CDR3 protein. The sample records 310,000 or so distinct CDR3 sequences, under 30% being singletons. Sequenced: PBMCs. The receptor source for this set is a human donor in good health (CMV status not recorded). Some clones in this sample may be carry-over from other donors' samples. The CDR3 runs from the conserved cysteine through the conserved F or W. The D gene is left open where the match is weak. Size values are once, few and many counts, or a class for expanded clones, and some rows have none.

V	size	J	D	CDR3	DNA
TRBV28	many	TRBJ2-7	NA	CASCSVGFHEQYF	TGTGCCAGCTGCTCCGTAGGGTTCCACGAGCAGTACTTC
TRBV7-3	NA	TRBJ1-6	NA	CASSYSRRRQSSYNSPLHF	TGTGCCAGCAGCTATTCCCGAAGGAGACAGAGCTCCTATAATTCACCCCTCCACTTT
TRBV29-1	few	TRBJ1-4	TRBD1	CSVGIRQGNEKLFF	TGCAGCGTTGGTATCCGACAGGGGAACGAAAAACTGTTTTTT
TRBV3-1	few	TRBJ1-6	NA	CASSQEPGRISPLHF	TGTGCCAGCAGCCAAGAACCAGGACGGATTTCACCCCTCCACTTT
TRBV12-3/TRBV12-4	NA	TRBJ2-2	NA	CASSPQAVTGELFF	TGTGCCAGCAGTCCCCAGGCGGTCACCGGGGAGCTGTTTTTT
TRBV7-9	many	TRBJ2-1	NA	CASSLQQHNEQFF	TGTGCCAGCAGCTTACAACAGCACAATGAGCAGTTCTTC
TRBV2	NA	TRBJ1-5	NA	CASSRRQASNQPQHF	TGTGCCAGCAGCCGACGGCAGGCTAGCAATCAGCCCCAGCATTTT
TRBV7-2	many	TRBJ2-5	TRBD1	CASSLDWGQPAQYF	TGTGCCAGCAGCTTAGACTGGGGACAGCCGGCCCAGTACTTC
TRBV12-3/TRBV12-4	NA	TRBJ1-6	NA	CASGLWEGNSPLHF	TGTGCCAGCGGGCTTTGGGAAGGTAATTCACCCCTCCACTTT
TRBV6-5	NA	TRBJ2-2	NA	CASSYWRWEDTGELFF	TGTGCCAGCAGTTATTGGCGGTGGGAGGACACCGGGGAGCTGTTTTTT
TRBV12-3/TRBV12-4	NA	TRBJ2-5	TRBD2	CASSPSGGGGETQYF	TGTGCCAGCAGCCCCAGCGGAGGCGGGGGGGAGACCCAGTACTTC
TRBV20-1	few	TRBJ2-6	NA	CSAEQQYSGANVLTF	TGCAGTGCTGAACAGCAATACTCTGGGGCCAACGTCCTGACTTTC
TRBV7-2	many	TRBJ1-2	TRBD1	CASSSGQGNYGYTF	TGTGCCAGCAGTTCCGGACAGGGGAACTATGGCTACACCTTC
TRBV19	NA	TRBJ2-2	NA	CASYGTAPTGELFF	TGTGCCAGTTACGGGACGGCGCCCACCGGGGAGCTGTTTTTT
TRBV9	few	TRBJ1-4	TRBD1	CASSITGTGYEKLFF	TGTGCCAGCAGCATCACCGGGACAGGCTACGAAAAACTGTTTTTT
TRBV5-1	NA	TRBJ1-1	NA	CASSPGLRGTEAFF	TGCGCCAGCAGCCCGGGACTTCGGGGCACTGAAGCTTTCTTT
TRBV12-3/TRBV12-4	NA	TRBJ2-7	TRBD2	CASSYPTSGIYEQYF	TGTGCCAGCAGTTACCCGACTAGCGGGATCTACGAGCAGTACTTC
TRBV7-6	many	TRBJ2-7	NA	CASSLVGGGGRFYEQYF	TGTGCCAGCAGCTTAGTAGGGGGGGGGGGACGATTCTACGAGCAGTACTTC
TRBV5-1	few	TRBJ1-1	NA	CASSRVAPGNTEAFF	TGCGCCAGCAGCCGCGTGGCCCCGGGGAACACTGAAGCTTTCTTT
TRBV7-9	few	TRBJ2-3	TRBD1	CASSLRGGDRAHTQYF	TGTGCCAGCAGCCTACGGGGTGGCGACAGGGCACATACGCAGTATTTT
TRBV28	few	TRBJ1-2	TRBD1	CASSFGDREHGYTF	TGTGCCAGCAGTTTCGGGGACAGGGAGCATGGCTACACCTTC
TRBV7-9	few	TRBJ1-4	NA	CASSLEQLEKLFF	TGTGCCAGCAGCTTAGAACAGCTCGAAAAACTGTTTTTT
TRBV7-2	NA	TRBJ1-2	NA	CASSNDVGTPYVYGYTF	TGTGCCAGCAGCAACGACGTTGGGACTCCTTACGTCTATGGCTACACCTTC
TRBV6-1	many	TRBJ2-7	NA	CAGRRDTAYEQYF	TGTGCCGGAAGGCGGGACACAGCCTACGAGCAGTACTTC
TRBV10-2	NA	TRBJ2-7	TRBD1	CASSELKQGGPYEQYF	TGCGCCAGCAGTGAATTGAAACAGGGGGGCCCCTACGAGCAGTACTTC
TRBV5-4	NA	TRBJ2-1	NA	CASSLVKGSYNEQFF	TGTGCCAGCAGCTTGGTGAAGGGATCTTACAATGAGCAGTTCTTC
TRBV7-2	NA	TRBJ2-2	TRBD2	CASSGGVGTGELFF	TGTGCCAGCAGCGGGGGGGTCGGGACCGGGGAGCTGTTTTTT
TRBV13	NA	TRBJ2-7	NA	CASSSGVLEQYF	TGTGCCAGCAGCTCCGGGGTCCTCGAGCAGTACTTC
TRBV20-1	many	TRBJ2-7	NA	CSARGGRRMSSYEQYF	TGCAGTGCTAGAGGTGGACGTCGGATGAGCTCCTACGAGCAGTACTTC
TRBV7-2	many	TRBJ2-7	NA	CASSPKGQAYEQYF	TGTGCCAGCAGCCCGAAGGGGCAGGCTTACGAGCAGTACTTC
TRBV7-2	NA	TRBJ1-2	NA	CASSAYRAADYGYTF	TGTGCCAGCAGCGCATACAGGGCAGCAGACTATGGCTACACCTTC
TRBV24-1	NA	TRBJ2-3	TRBD1	CATRGTGYDTQYF	TGTGCCACCAGAGGGACAGGGTATGATACGCAGTATTTT
TRBV7-8	many	TRBJ2-5	TRBD1	CASSLGVTGGETQYF	TGTGCCAGCAGCTTAGGCGTAACAGGGGGGGAGACCCAGTACTTC
TRBV27	few	TRBJ2-7	TRBD1	CASSSRDRGHEQYF	TGTGCCAGCAGTTCCCGGGACAGGGGCCACGAGCAGTACTTC
TRBV11-2	NA	TRBJ2-7	TRBD1	CASSKMTGTGFHEQYF	TGTGCCAGCAGCAAAATGACAGGGACAGGGTTCCACGAGCAGTACTTC
TRBV7-9	NA	TRBJ2-7	TRBD1	CASRATGESYEQYF	TGTGCCAGCAGGGCAACAGGGGAGTCATACGAGCAGTACTTC
TRBV7-2	many	TRBJ2-7	NA	CASSPPSQWEQYF	TGTGCCAGCAGCCCCCCCAGCCAGTGGGAGCAGTACTTC
TRBV3-1	NA	TRBJ2-5	NA	CASGPGRGQETQYF	TGTGCCAGCGGGCCGGGGCGGGGCCAAGAGACCCAGTACTTC
TRBV19	NA	TRBJ1-2	NA	CASNLRRASSYGYTF	TGTGCCAGTAACCTTCGAAGGGCCTCTTCCTATGGCTACACCTTC
TRBV7-8	few	TRBJ2-7	TRBD1	CASSLALRGLEQYF	TGTGCCAGCAGCTTAGCGCTCAGGGGGCTCGAGCAGTACTTC
TRBV7-2	NA	TRBJ2-1	NA	CASSLVSHEGEQFF	TGTGCCAGCAGCTTGGTATCCCACGAGGGCGAGCAGTTCTTC
TRBV28	NA	TRBJ2-2	TRBD2	CASSPPGGGATGELFF	TGTGCCAGCAGCCCACCAGGCGGGGGGGCCACCGGGGAGCTGTTTTTT
TRBV28	few	TRBJ1-1	NA	CASSSPLGAPTEAFF	TGTGCCAGCAGTTCGCCGTTGGGGGCTCCCACTGAAGCTTTCTTT
TRBV20-1	once	TRBJ2-7	TRBD2	CSAIRLAGGVTGEQYF	TGCAGTGCTATACGACTAGCGGGAGGCGTCACGGGCGAGCAGTACTTC